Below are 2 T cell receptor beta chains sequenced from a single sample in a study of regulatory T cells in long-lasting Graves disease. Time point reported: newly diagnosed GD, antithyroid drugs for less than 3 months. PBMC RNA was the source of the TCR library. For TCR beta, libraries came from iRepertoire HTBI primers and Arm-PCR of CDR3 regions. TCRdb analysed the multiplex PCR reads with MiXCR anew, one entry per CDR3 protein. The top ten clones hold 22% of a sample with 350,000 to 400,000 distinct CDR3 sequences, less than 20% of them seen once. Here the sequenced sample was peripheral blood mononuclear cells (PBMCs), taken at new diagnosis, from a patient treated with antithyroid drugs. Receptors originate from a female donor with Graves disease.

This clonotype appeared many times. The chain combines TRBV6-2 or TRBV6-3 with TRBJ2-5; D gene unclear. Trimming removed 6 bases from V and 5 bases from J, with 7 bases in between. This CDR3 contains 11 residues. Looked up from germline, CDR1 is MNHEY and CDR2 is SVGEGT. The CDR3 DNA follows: TGTGCCAGCAGCCGTGTGGAGACCCAGTACTTC. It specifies CASSRVETQYF.

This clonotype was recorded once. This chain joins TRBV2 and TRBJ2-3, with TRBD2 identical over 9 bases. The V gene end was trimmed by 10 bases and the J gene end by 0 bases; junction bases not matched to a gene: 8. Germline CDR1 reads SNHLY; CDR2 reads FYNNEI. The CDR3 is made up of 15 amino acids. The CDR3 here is CATQPLAGSTDTQYF. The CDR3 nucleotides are TGTGCCACCCAACCGCTAGCGGGGAGCACAGATACGCAGTATTTT.